The 15 T cell receptor beta chains reported below all come from one sample, sequenced in a study of blood T cells in healthy people across ages (dated by TCRdb to between 2015 and 2016). Receptors were amplified or captured by 5' RACE. The sequencer was an Illumina HiSeq 2500. A second about 7 to 12 cycle PCR used a sample-barcoded 5' primer and a J-beta primer mix. TCRdb ran its own pipeline on the public reads, namely fastp trimming at Q25 and MiXCR clone calling, and kept in-frame beta chains. CDR3 protein sequences are deduplicated, and each keeps its most common genes and DNA. Within this sample are 910,000 or so distinct CDR3 sequences, with about 51% of them counted one time only. About a fifth of the sample is in the top ten clones. Specimen: blood. These receptors originate from a woman in her sixties or seventies in good health.

This clonotype was observed a handful of times. The chain is built from TRBV7-9 and TRBJ2-7, with 12 bases matching TRBD1. Trimming took 4 bases from V and 4 from J; bases not matched to a gene: 8. The CDR3 loop spans 16 amino acids. Germline V gene data show CDR1 as SEHNR and CDR2 as FQNEAQ (reference sequence). The CDR3 here is CASSSDPGQGAYEQYF. The DNA for the CDR3 is TGTGCCAGCAGCTCTGACCCGGGACAGGGGGCTTACGAGCAGTACTTC.

The chain uses TRBV13 and TRBJ2-5; no reliable D call. Germline V CDR1 and CDR2: PRHDT, FYEKMQ (reference sequence). The CDR3 runs 14 residues. Trimming removed 5 bases from V and 11 bases from J, with 21 bases in between. In DNA form, the CDR3 reads TGTGCCAGCAGCCGACCCTCCATCCTCGATGAGCAGTACTTC. Its protein product is CASSRPSILDEQYF. The whole variable domain, remainder taken from reference TRBV13 and TRBJ2-5, is AAGVIQSPRHLIKEKRETATLKCYPIPRHDTVYWYQQGPGQDPQFLISFYEKMQSDKGSIPDRFSAQQFSDYHSELNMSSLELGDSALYFCASSRPSILDEQYFGPGTRLLVL.

There are a few counts of this clonotype. The CDR3 bases are TGCAGTGCTAGAGGCCAGAGCGGGAGAATCAATGAGCAGTTCTTC. Its translation is CSARGQSGRINEQFF. V and J are TRBV20-1 and TRBJ2-1; 8 positions match TRBD2. The length of the CDR3 is 15 residues. Germline lookup yields CDR1 DFQATT and CDR2 SNEGSKA (reference sequence). After removal of 1 base from V and 6 bases from J, the junction contained 8 bases not matched to a gene.

The chain couples TRBV4-2 to TRBJ2-1, with TRBD2 matching over 8 bases. CDR3 size: 19 residues. Trimming removed 0 bases from V and 1 base from J; junction bases left unmatched: 11. Germline loops: CDR1 LGHNA, CDR2 YNFKEQ. The CDR3 DNA reads as TGTGCCAGCAGCCAAGAAGGGTTAGCGGGAAAAGCGTCCTACAATGAGCAGTTCTTC. The encoded protein is CASSQEGLAGKASYNEQFF.

This chain links TRBV12-3 or TRBV12-4 with TRBJ2-7; 8 nucleotides align to TRBD2. The CDR3 contains 14 residues. Trimming took 5 bases from V and 6 from J; bases not matched to a gene: 9. Written as DNA, the CDR3 is TGTGCCAGCAGTGTCAGCGGGAGAATTGTCGAGCAGTACTTC. Its protein product is CASSVSGRIVEQYF.

The chain links TRBV2 to TRBJ2-5, with 8 bases fitting TRBD1. The CDR3 is made up of 16 amino acids. Per the germline V gene, CDR1 is SNHLY and CDR2 is FYNNEI. With V trimmed by 6 bases and J by 0 bases, 9 bases remained unmatched. CDR3 residues: CASRTDRGQYQETQYF. Written as DNA, the CDR3 is TGTGCCAGCAGGACAGACAGGGGCCAATACCAAGAGACCCAGTACTTC.

Only a few counts were recorded for this clonotype. This chain connects TRBV11-2 to TRBJ2-4; 7 bases agree with TRBD2. The CDR3 consists of 17 residues. Germline lookup yields CDR1 SGHAT and CDR2 FQNNGV. V lost 2 bases and J lost 6; bases outside the gene matches: 13. The CDR3 protein is CASSLKWSVASGNIQYF. Here the CDR3 DNA reads TGTGCCAGCAGCTTAAAGTGGAGCGTGGCTAGCGGAAACATTCAGTACTTC. The complete variable domain, with remaining parts taken from reference TRBV11-2 and TRBJ2-4, reads EAGVAQSPRYKIIEKRQSVAFWCNPISGHATLYWYQQILGQGPKLLIQFQNNGVVDDSQLPKDRFSAERLKGVDSTLKIQPAKLEDSAVYLCASSLKWSVASGNIQYFGAGTRLSVL.

The chain recombines TRBV13 with TRBJ2-3, with D perhaps TRBD1 or TRBD2 (5 bases each). CDR3 length: 14 residues. Per germline, CDR1 PRHDT and CDR2 FYEKMQ (reference sequence). V lost 5 bases and J 7 bases, leaving 16 bases between the germline ends. The CDR3 sequence is CASSPPRGINTQYF. CDR3 nucleotide sequence: TGTGCCAGCAGCCCCCCACGGGGCATCAATACGCAGTATTTT.

This chain joins TRBV15 and TRBJ2-3, with TRBD2 matching 7 bases. This CDR3 comprises 18 residues. Trimming took 1 base from V and 1 from J; bases not matched to a gene: 11. In germline, CDR1 is LNHNV, CDR2 YYDKDF (reference sequence). CDR3 protein: CATSRGAGDGLGTDTQYF. The CDR3, as DNA: TGTGCCACCAGCAGAGGGGCGGGAGATGGGTTGGGCACAGATACGCAGTATTTT.

The chain uses TRBV7-2 and TRBJ2-3; the D gene is possibly TRBD2 (6 bases). Germline values: CDR1 SGHTA, CDR2 FQGNSA. The CDR3 covers 15 residues. V was clipped by 5 bases and J by 8 bases, with 20 bases between them. For the CDR3, the DNA is TGTGCCAGCAGCCGACAGACGGGAGAGTTCGGTACGCAGTATTTT. Amino acids: CASSRQTGEFGTQYF.

The rearrangement joins TRBV5-1 to TRBJ2-7; no clear D gene. The CDR3 has 14 residues. Trimming took 0 bases from V and 3 from J, leaving 10 bases between them. Germline V gene data show CDR1 as SGHRS and CDR2 as YFSETQ. CDR3 region: CASSLDGRIYEQYF. Here the CDR3 DNA reads TGCGCCAGCAGCTTGGATGGCAGGATCTACGAGCAGTACTTC. The complete variable domain, with remaining parts taken from reference TRBV5-1 and TRBJ2-7, reads KAGVTQTPRYLIKTRGQQVTLSCSPISGHRSVSWYQQTPGQGLQFLFEYFSETQRNKGNFPGRFSGRQFSNSRSEMNVSTLELGDSALYLCASSLDGRIYEQYFGPGTRLTVT.

This chain uses TRBV28 with TRBJ2-6, with D unclear. Trimming removed 5 bases at V and 5 bases at J, with 10 bases between. CDR3 size: 14 residues. Germline V gives CDR1 MDHEN, CDR2 SYDVKM. CDR3 amino acids: CASSLTNRANVLTF. CDR3 coding DNA: TGTGCCAGCAGTCTGACAAACCGGGCCAACGTCCTGACTTTC.

CDR3 DNA sequence: TGTGCCAGCAGCTTCTACGTCGGGTCGAACACCGGGGAGCTGTTTTTT. Residues: CASSFYVGSNTGELFF. This sequence joins TRBV11-2 and TRBJ2-2; D remains ambiguous. V was clipped by 3 bases and J by 0 bases, with 11 bases between them. The CDR3 length is 16 residues. Germline loops: CDR1 SGHAT, CDR2 FQNNGV. The whole variable domain, filled in from reference TRBV11-2 and TRBJ2-2, reads EAGVAQSPRYKIIEKRQSVAFWCNPISGHATLYWYQQILGQGPKLLIQFQNNGVVDDSQLPKDRFSAERLKGVDSTLKIQPAKLEDSAVYLCASSFYVGSNTGELFFGEGSRLTVL.

In its sample, this clonotype was seen a few times. The gene calls are TRBV12-3 or TRBV12-4 and TRBJ2-3, with 13 positions matching TRBD2. The CDR3 spans 17 residues. With 8 bases clipped from V and 1 base from J, the junction kept 9 bases outside the gene matches. CDR3 sequence reads: CASARTSGRIGTDTQYF. The CDR3 nucleotides read TGTGCCAGCGCTCGGACTAGCGGGAGAATAGGCACAGATACGCAGTATTTT.

The V gene is TRBV6-5, the J gene TRBJ2-7, with 7 bases lining up with TRBD1. The CDR3 totals 12 residues. V trimming: 2 bases; J trimming: 6 bases; junction bases outside the gene matches: 1. Germline-derived CDR1 and CDR2 are MNHEY and SVGAGI. DNA for the CDR3: TGTGCCAGCAGTTACCCAGGGGGCGAGCAGTACTTC. It translates to CASSYPGGEQYF.